This T cell receptor beta chain is from a study of T-cell reconstitution after alpha-beta-depleted transplantation in children. This clonotype was recorded at least ten times. The antigen remains undetermined. The authors prepared the TCRbeta library with unique molecular identifiers. TCRdb reanalysed the PCR reads using MiXCR and keeps one entry per CDR3 protein. Here the sample spans some 220,000 distinct CDR3 sequences, 9.5% to 13% being singletons. Points from the study as a whole: Expanded clones from the graft, numbering several hundred, reportedly supplied alpha-beta T cells about two months after transplant. One year after transplant, T-cell counts and diversity came mostly from newly produced T cells.

Germline CDR1 reads SEHNR; CDR2 reads FQNEAQ (reference sequence). Trimming removed 5 bases from V and 3 bases from J; junction bases left unmatched: 4. The CDR3 extends over 15 amino acids. This TCR was recovered from a child under two years old with acute myeloid leukemia, due to receive a stem cell transplant. This sample comprised PBMCs, obtained before TCRalphabeta/CD19-depleted stem cell transplant. The chain joins TRBV7-9 to TRBJ2-1; 10 nucleotides align to TRBD2. CDR3 amino acids: CASSTGTSVYNEQFF. The CDR3 DNA is TGTGCCAGCAGCACCGGGACTAGCGTCTACAATGAGCAGTTCTTC.